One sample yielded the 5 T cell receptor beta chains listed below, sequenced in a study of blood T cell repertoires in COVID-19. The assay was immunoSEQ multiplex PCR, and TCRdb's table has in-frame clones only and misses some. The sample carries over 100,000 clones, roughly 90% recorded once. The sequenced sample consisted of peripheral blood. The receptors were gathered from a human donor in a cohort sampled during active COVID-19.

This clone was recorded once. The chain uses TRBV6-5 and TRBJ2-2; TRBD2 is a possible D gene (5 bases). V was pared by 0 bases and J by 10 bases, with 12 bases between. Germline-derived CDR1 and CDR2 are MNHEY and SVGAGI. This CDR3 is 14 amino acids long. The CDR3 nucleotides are TGTGCCAGCAGTTACTCGAAGTGGACTGAGGAGCTGTTTTTT. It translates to CASSYSKWTEELFF.

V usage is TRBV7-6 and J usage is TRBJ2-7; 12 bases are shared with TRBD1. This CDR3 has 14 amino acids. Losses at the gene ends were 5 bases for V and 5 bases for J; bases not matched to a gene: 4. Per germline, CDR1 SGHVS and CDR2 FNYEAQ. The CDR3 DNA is TGTGCCAGCAGCCCGGGACAGGGGGCGGACGAGCAGTACTTC. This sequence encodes CASSPGQGADEQYF.

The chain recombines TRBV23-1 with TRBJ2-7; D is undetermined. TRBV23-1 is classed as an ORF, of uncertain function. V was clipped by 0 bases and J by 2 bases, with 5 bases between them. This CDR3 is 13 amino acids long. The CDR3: CASSQSSPYEQYF. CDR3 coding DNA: TGCGCCAGCAGTCAATCGAGTCCCTACGAGCAGTACTTC.

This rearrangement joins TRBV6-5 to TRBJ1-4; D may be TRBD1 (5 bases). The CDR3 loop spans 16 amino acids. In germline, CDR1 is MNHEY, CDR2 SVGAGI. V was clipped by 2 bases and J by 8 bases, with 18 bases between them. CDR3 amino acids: CASSYTQSGAREKLFF. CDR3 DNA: TGTGCCAGCAGTTACACTCAGTCTGGGGCGCGGGAAAAACTGTTTTTT.

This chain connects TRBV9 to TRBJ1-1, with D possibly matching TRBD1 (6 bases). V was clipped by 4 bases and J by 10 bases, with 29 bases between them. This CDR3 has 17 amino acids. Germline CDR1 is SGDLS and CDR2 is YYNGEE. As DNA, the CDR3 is TGTGCCAGCAGCCCCGATATCTCCTACGCAGGGGAGGGTGGAGCTTTCTTT. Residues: CASSPDISYAGEGGAFF.